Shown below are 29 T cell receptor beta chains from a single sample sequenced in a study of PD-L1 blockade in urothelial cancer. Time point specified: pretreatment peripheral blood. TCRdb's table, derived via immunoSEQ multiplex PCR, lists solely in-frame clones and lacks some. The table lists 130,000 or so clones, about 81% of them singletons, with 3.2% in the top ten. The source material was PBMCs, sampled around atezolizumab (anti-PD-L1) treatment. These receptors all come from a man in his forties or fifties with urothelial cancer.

The CDR3 loop reads CASSATSSGYTF. The CDR3 nucleotides are TGTGCCAGCAGTGCGACATCGTCCGGCTACACCTTC. The chain uses TRBV28 and TRBJ1-2; D ambiguous. Germline V gene lookup returns CDR1 MDHEN and CDR2 SYDVKM. Trimming left V 5 bases short and J 8 bases short, with 12 bases between. The CDR3 sequence is 12 residues long.

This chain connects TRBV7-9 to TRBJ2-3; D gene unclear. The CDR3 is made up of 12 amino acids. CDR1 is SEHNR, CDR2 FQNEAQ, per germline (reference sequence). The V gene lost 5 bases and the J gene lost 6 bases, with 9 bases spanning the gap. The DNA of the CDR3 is TGTGCCAGCAGCCGACAACGGGATACGCAGTATTTT. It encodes CASSRQRDTQYF.

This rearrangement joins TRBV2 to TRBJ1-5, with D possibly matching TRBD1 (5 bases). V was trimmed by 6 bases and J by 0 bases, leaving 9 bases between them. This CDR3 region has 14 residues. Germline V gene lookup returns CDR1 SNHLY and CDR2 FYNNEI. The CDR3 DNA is TGTGCCAGCAGGCCAGGGTTTAGCAATCAGCCCCAGCATTTT. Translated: CASRPGFSNQPQHF.

This CDR3 is CAAAPGLAAQETQYF. DNA for the CDR3: TGTGCCGCGGCCCCGGGACTAGCGGCTCAAGAGACCCAGTACTTC. The V gene is TRBV10-3, the J gene TRBJ2-5, with 11 nucleotides matching TRBD2. The CDR3 is 15 amino acids. Germline V gene data show CDR1 as ENHRY and CDR2 as SYGVKD. V was pared by 11 bases and J by 2 bases, with 10 bases of the junction left unmatched.

The CDR3 spells CASSTGSRNNEQFF. The DNA of the CDR3 is TGCGCCAGCAGCACCGGGAGTAGGAACAATGAGCAGTTCTTC. The rearrangement uses TRBV5-1 and TRBJ2-1, with TRBD2 as a possible D gene (6 bases). V lost 4 bases and J 5 bases, leaving 13 bases between the germline ends. In germline, CDR1 is SGHRS, CDR2 YFSETQ. The CDR3 has 14 amino acids. Drawing the rest from reference TRBV5-1 and TRBJ2-1, the complete variable domain is KAGVTQTPRYLIKTRGQQVTLSCSPISGHRSVSWYQQTPGQGLQFLFEYFSETQRNKGNFPGRFSGRQFSNSRSEMNVSTLELGDSALYLCASSTGSRNNEQFFGPGTRLTVL.

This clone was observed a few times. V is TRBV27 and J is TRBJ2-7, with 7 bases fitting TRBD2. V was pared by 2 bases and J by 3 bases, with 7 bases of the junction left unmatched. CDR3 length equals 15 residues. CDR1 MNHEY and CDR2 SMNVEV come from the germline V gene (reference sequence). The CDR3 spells CASSLDSSGIYEQYF. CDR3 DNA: TGTGCCAGCAGTTTAGATTCTAGCGGCATCTACGAGCAGTACTTC.

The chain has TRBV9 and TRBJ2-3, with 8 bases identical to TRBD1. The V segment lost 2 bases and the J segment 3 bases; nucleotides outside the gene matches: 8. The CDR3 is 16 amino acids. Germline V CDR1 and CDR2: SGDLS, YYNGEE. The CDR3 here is CASSVQGGQVTDTQYF. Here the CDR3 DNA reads TGTGCCAGCAGCGTCCAGGGGGGACAGGTGACAGATACGCAGTATTTT.

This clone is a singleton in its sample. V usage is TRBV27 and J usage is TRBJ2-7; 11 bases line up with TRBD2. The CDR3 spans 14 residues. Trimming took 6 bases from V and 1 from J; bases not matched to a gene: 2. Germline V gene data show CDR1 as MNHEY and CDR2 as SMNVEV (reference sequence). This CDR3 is CASSWTSGSYEQYF. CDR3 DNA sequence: TGTGCCAGCAGCTGGACTAGCGGGTCCTACGAGCAGTACTTC.

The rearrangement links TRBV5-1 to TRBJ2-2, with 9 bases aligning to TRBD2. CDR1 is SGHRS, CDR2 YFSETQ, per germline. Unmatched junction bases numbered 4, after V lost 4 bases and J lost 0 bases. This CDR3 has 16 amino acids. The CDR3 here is CASSRLAEANTGELFF. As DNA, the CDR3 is TGCGCCAGCAGCAGACTAGCGGAGGCGAACACCGGGGAGCTGTTTTTT.

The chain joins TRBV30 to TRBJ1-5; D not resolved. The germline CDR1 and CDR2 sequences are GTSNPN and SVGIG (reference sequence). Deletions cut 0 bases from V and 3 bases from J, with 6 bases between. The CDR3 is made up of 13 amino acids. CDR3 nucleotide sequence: TGTGCCTGGAGTGTATCGTTCAATCAGCCCCAGCATTTT. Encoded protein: CAWSVSFNQPQHF.

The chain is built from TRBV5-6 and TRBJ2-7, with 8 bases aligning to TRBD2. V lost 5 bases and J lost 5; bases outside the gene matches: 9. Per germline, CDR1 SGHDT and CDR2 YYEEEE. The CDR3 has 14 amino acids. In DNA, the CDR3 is TGTGCCAGCAGATTGAGCGGGAGAGGCGACGAGCAGTACTTC. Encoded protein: CASRLSGRGDEQYF.

CDR3 nucleotides: TGCGCCAGCAGAAAAGAGGGGAACACTGAAGCTTTCTTT. Translated, it gives CASRKEGNTEAFF. The V call is TRBV5-1, the J call TRBJ1-1, with unresolved D. The CDR3 consists of 13 residues. V lost 5 bases and J 1 base, leaving 9 bases between the germline ends. Germline V CDR1 and CDR2: SGHRS, YFSETQ.

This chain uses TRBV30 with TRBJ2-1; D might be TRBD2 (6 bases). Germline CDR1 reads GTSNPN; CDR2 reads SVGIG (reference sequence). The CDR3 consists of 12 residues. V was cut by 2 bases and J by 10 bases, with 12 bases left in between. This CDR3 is CAWSPLAVEQFF. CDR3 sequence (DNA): TGTGCCTGGAGTCCCTTAGCGGTAGAGCAGTTCTTC.

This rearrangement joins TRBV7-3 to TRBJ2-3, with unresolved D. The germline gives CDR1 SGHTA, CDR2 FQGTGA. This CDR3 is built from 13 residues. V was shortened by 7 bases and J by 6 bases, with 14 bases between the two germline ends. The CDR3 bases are TGTGCCAGCACTCCCCCAGGCTTGGATACGCAGTATTTT. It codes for CASTPPGLDTQYF.

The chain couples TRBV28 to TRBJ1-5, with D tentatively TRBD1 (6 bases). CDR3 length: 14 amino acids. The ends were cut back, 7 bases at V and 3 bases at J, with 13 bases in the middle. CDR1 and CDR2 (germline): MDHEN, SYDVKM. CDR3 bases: TGTGCCAGCACCGGACAGTTACTCAATCAGCCCCAGCATTTT. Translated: CASTGQLLNQPQHF.

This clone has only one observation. The CDR3 is CASSFATSGYNEQFF. The CDR3 DNA sequence: TGTGCCAGCAGCTTTGCGACTAGCGGGTACAATGAGCAGTTCTTC. V is TRBV11-2 and J is TRBJ2-1, with 10 bases aligning to TRBD2. CDR1 is SGHAT and CDR2 is FQNNGV in the germline V gene. The CDR3 is 15 amino acids. V lost 3 bases and J lost 4; bases outside the gene matches: 3.

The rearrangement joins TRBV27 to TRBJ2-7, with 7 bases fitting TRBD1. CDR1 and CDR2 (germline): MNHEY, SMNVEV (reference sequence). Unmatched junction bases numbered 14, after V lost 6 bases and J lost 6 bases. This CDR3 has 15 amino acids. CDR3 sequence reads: CASRPRGRVLSEQYF. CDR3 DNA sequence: TGTGCCAGCAGGCCTAGGGGGCGCGTTCTAAGCGAGCAGTACTTC.

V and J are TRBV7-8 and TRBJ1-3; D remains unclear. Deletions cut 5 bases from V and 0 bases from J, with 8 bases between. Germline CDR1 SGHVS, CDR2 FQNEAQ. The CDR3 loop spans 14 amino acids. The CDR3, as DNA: TGTGCCAGCAGCACCAGGTACTCTGGAAACACCATATATTTT. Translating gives CASSTRYSGNTIYF.

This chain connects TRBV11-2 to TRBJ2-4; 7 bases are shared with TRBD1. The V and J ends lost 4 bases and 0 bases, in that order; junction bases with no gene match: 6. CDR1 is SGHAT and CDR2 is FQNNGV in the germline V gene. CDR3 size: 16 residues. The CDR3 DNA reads TGTGCCAGCAGCTCCTACGGACAGGTAGCCAAAAACATTCAGTACTTC. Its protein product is CASSSYGQVAKNIQYF. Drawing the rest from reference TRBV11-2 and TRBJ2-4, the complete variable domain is EAGVAQSPRYKIIEKRQSVAFWCNPISGHATLYWYQQILGQGPKLLIQFQNNGVVDDSQLPKDRFSAERLKGVDSTLKIQPAKLEDSAVYLCASSSYGQVAKNIQYFGAGTRLSVL.

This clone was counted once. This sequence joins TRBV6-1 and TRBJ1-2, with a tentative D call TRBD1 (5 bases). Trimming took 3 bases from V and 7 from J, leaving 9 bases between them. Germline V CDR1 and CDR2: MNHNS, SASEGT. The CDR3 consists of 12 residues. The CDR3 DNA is TGTGCCAGCAGTGAGAGACAGTTTGGCTACACCTTC. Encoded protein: CASSERQFGYTF.

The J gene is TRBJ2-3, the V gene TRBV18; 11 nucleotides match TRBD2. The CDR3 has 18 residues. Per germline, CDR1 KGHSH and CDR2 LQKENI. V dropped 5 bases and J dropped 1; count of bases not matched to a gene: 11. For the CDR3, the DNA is TGTGCCAGCTCAACCGGACTAGCGGGCAATCGCCGCACAGATACGCAGTATTTT. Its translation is CASSTGLAGNRRTDTQYF.

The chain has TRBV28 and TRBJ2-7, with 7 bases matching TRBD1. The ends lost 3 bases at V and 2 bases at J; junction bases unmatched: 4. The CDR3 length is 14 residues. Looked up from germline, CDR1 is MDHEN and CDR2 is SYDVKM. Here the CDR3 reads CASSFPDRPYEQYF. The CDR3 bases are TGTGCCAGCAGTTTCCCGGACAGGCCCTACGAGCAGTACTTC.

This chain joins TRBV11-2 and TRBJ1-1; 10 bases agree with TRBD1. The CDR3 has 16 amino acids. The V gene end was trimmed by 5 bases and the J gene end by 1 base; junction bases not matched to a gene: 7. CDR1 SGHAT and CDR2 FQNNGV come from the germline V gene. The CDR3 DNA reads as TGTGCCAGCAGCCCGAGACAGGGGGCGAGGAACACTGAAGCTTTCTTT. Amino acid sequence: CASSPRQGARNTEAFF.

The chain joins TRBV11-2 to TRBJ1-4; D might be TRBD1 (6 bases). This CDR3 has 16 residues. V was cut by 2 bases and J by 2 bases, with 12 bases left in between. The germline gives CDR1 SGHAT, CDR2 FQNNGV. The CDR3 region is CASSLTGFVTNEKLFF. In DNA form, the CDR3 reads TGTGCCAGCAGCTTAACAGGGTTCGTCACTAATGAAAAACTGTTTTTT.

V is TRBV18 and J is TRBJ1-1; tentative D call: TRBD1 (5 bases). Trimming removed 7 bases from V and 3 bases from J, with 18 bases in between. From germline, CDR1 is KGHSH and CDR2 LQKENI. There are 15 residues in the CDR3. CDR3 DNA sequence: TGTGCCAGCTATGCGAGACCCTTAGGGGACACTGAAGCTTTCTTT. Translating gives CASYARPLGDTEAFF. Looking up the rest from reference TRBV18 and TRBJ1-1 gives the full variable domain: NAGVMQNPRHLVRRRGQEARLRCSPMKGHSHVYWYRQLPEEGLKFMVYLQKENIIDESGMPKERFSAEFPKEGPSILRIQQVVRGDSAAYFCASYARPLGDTEAFFGQGTRLTVV.

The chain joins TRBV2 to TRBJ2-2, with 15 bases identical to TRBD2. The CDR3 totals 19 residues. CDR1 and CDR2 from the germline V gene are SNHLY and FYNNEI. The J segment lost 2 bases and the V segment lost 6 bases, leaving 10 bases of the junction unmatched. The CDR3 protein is CASRVGTSGRLTNTGELFF. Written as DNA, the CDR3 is TGTGCCAGCAGAGTAGGGACTAGCGGGAGGCTAACCAACACCGGGGAGCTGTTTTTT. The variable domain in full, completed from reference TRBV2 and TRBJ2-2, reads EPEVTQTPSHQVTQMGQEVILRCVPISNHLYFYWYRQILGQKVEFLVSFYNNEISEKSEIFDDQFSVERPDGSNFTLKIRSTKLEDSAMYFCASRVGTSGRLTNTGELFFGEGSRLTVL.

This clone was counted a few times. CDR3 DNA: TGTGCCAGCAGTTACTCAACCTACGAGCAGTACTTC. Translating gives CASSYSTYEQYF. The V call is TRBV2, the J call TRBJ2-7; D not certain. Germline values: CDR1 SNHLY, CDR2 FYNNEI. The V gene lost 5 bases and the J gene lost 2 bases, with 7 bases spanning the gap. The CDR3 spans 12 residues.

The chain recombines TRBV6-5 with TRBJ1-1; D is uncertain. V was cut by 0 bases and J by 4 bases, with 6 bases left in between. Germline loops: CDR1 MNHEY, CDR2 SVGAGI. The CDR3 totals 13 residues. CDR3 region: CASSYSKSTEAFF. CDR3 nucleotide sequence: TGTGCCAGCAGTTACTCGAAGAGCACTGAAGCTTTCTTT.

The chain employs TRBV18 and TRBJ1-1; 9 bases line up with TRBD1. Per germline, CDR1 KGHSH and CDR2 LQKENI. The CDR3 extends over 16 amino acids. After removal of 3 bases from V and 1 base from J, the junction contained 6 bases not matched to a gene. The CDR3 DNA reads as TGTGCCAGCTCACCCATCCGACAGGGGGAGAACACTGAAGCTTTCTTT. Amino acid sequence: CASSPIRQGENTEAFF.